The 26 T cell receptor beta chains below were found in one sample sequenced in a study of beta chain features in type 1 diabetes. The entirety of the isolated RNA underwent reverse transcription, so expressed TCRB transcripts were sequenced. Sequencing used immunoSEQ multiplex PCR; TCRdb keeps in-frame clones, though not all of them. This sample carries roughly 450,000 clones, 10% to 12% of them seen once, and the ten largest clones take about 0.042%. The sample taken for sequencing was naive CD4+ T cells from blood. The origin of the receptors is a woman younger than 35 in good health.

Only a few counts were recorded for this clone. Here the CDR3 DNA reads TGTGCCAGCAGTTTGCGCACTAGCACCCCGGAGGAGCAGTTCTTC. Protein product: CASSLRTSTPEEQFF. This chain links TRBV28 with TRBJ2-1; D might be TRBD2 (6 bases). The CDR3 contains 15 residues. Deletions cut 3 bases from V and 10 bases from J, with 19 bases between. Looked up from germline, CDR1 is MDHEN and CDR2 is SYDVKM. Combining the CDR3 with reference TRBV28 and TRBJ2-1 gives the whole variable domain DVKVTQSSRYLVKRTGEKVFLECVQDMDHENMFWYRQDPGLGLRLIYFSYDVKMKEKGDIPEGYSVSREKKERFSLILESASTNQTSMYLCASSLRTSTPEEQFFGPGTRLTVL.

The chain joins TRBV7-2 to TRBJ2-7; TRBD1 matches at 9 bases. This CDR3 contains 14 residues. CDR1 and CDR2 (germline): SGHTA, FQGNSA. The V and J ends lost 4 bases and 6 bases, in that order; junction bases with no gene match: 7. The CDR3 DNA reads as TGTGCCAGCAGCTCGGGACAGGGCCCGGGCGAGCAGTACGTC. It translates to CASSSGQGPGEQYV.

This clone was seen a handful of times. This chain links TRBV29-1 with TRBJ2-4, with D possibly being TRBD1 or TRBD2 (5 bases each). Germline V lookup: CDR1 SQVTM, CDR2 ANQGSEA. The V end lost 3 bases, the J end lost 0 bases, and 18 bases lay between the germline ends. The CDR3 spans 17 residues. The CDR3 loop reads CSVEGPSNLLAKNIQYF. The CDR3 DNA sequence: TGCAGCGTTGAGGGACCGAGTAACCTACTAGCCAAAAACATTCAGTACTTC.

This clone occurred a few times. The chain combines TRBV14 with TRBJ2-1; no clear D gene. The CDR3 totals 15 residues. Trimming pared 3 bases from V and 4 bases from J, leaving 13 bases between. Germline V gives CDR1 SGHDN, CDR2 FVKESK. The CDR3 sequence is CASSQVQKTYNEQFF. As DNA, the CDR3 is TGTGCCAGCAGCCAGGTCCAGAAAACGTACAATGAGCAGTTCTTC.

This clone was picked up a small number of times. The chain employs TRBV7-2 and TRBJ2-5, with D possibly TRBD2 on 6 matching bases. Between the trimmed V and J ends, which lost 5 bases and 5 bases, there was a span of 9 bases. The CDR3 consists of 12 residues. CDR1 SGHTA and CDR2 FQGNSA come from the germline V gene. CDR3 bases: TGTGCCAGCAGCCATCGGGGGGAGACCCAGTACTTC. This codes for CASSHRGETQYF.

The rearrangement joins TRBV29-1 to TRBJ1-2; TRBD1 matches at 7 bases. Germline CDR1 reads SQVTM; CDR2 reads ANQGSEA. The ends lost 3 bases at V and 8 bases at J; junction bases unmatched: 18. The CDR3 runs 16 residues. The CDR3 here is CSVEKYFRDSTGGYTF. The CDR3 bases are TGCAGCGTTGAGAAGTACTTCCGGGACAGTACCGGCGGCTACACCTTC.

This clone was counted only a few times. The CDR3 reads CASRIGSSGRTDTQYF. Here the CDR3 DNA reads TGTGCCAGCAGGATAGGGTCTAGCGGGAGAACAGATACGCAGTATTTT. V is TRBV7-9 and J is TRBJ2-3; 10 bases match TRBD2. V dropped 6 bases and J dropped 3; count of bases not matched to a gene: 9. The germline V gene encodes CDR1 SEHNR and CDR2 FQNEAQ (reference sequence). This CDR3 region has 16 residues.

This clone was observed a handful of times. The J gene is TRBJ2-7, the V gene TRBV7-2; D is undetermined. The germline gives CDR1 SGHTA, CDR2 FQGNSA. The CDR3 runs 13 residues. V lost 0 bases and J 5 bases, leaving 8 bases between the germline ends. The CDR3 sequence is CASSLAVLDEQYF. The CDR3 nucleotides are TGTGCCAGCAGCTTAGCTGTGTTGGACGAGCAGTACTTC.

In the case of this clone: The identical CDR3 is also encoded by other nucleotide sequences in the sample. The genes are TRBV29-1 and TRBJ2-1; no firm D call. The V end lost 7 bases, the J end lost 5 bases, and 12 bases lay between the germline ends. Germline CDR1 and CDR2: SQVTM and ANQGSEA. The length of the CDR3 is 12 residues. CDR3 protein: CSGGPPHNEQFF. In DNA, the CDR3 is TGCAGCGGTGGGCCTCCCCACAATGAGCAGTTCTTC.

The rearrangement joins TRBV18 to TRBJ2-1; D perhaps matches TRBD1 (6 bases). Germline CDR1 and CDR2: KGHSH and LQKENI. The CDR3 runs to 13 residues. Deletions cut 3 bases from V and 14 bases from J, with 17 bases between. CDR3 sequence: CASSPRQDEVKFF. The CDR3 coding sequence is TGTGCCAGCTCACCTCGACAGGACGAGGTGAAGTTCTTC.

This clone was seen a handful of times. The chain combines TRBV6-5 with TRBJ1-4; TRBD1 might be the D (5 bases). This CDR3 contains 14 residues. The V gene's germline CDR1 is MNHEY and CDR2 SVGAGI. Trimming stripped 4 bases from V and 8 bases from J, with 14 bases between. The CDR3 loop is CASSWGRPTEKLFF. DNA for the CDR3: TGTGCCAGCAGTTGGGGACGGCCAACCGAAAAACTGTTTTTT.

The rearrangement uses TRBV10-2 and TRBJ2-5, with D unresolved. CDR1 and CDR2 from the germline V gene are WSHSY and SAAADI. Deletions cut 4 bases from V and 0 bases from J, with 9 bases between. The CDR3 runs 14 residues. This CDR3 reads CASSGSTYQETQYF. In DNA form, the CDR3 reads TGCGCCAGCAGTGGCTCAACGTACCAAGAGACCCAGTACTTC.

There are a few counts of this clone. The chain has TRBV29-1 and TRBJ1-3; D unclear. The CDR3 consists of 11 residues. The V gene lost 8 bases and the J gene lost 4 bases, with 9 bases spanning the gap. Germline V CDR1 and CDR2: SQVTM, ANQGSEA. CDR3 DNA: TGCAGCCCACTTCCCGGAAACACCATATATTTT. The encoded protein is CSPLPGNTIYF.

The V and J genes are TRBV11-2 and TRBJ2-5; no firm D call. The CDR3 has 13 amino acids. Trimming pared 4 bases from V and 0 bases from J, leaving 6 bases between. In germline, CDR1 is SGHAT, CDR2 FQNNGV. The CDR3 loop reads CASSYGYQETQYF. The CDR3 DNA is TGTGCCAGCAGCTACGGATACCAAGAGACCCAGTACTTC.

The J gene is TRBJ2-1, the V gene TRBV7-9, with D maybe TRBD1 (5 bases). V was pared by 1 base and J by 4 bases, with 8 bases between. The CDR3 spans 14 residues. Germline V gives CDR1 SEHNR, CDR2 FQNEAQ (reference sequence). The CDR3 reads CASSLGGVYNEQFF. The DNA for the CDR3 is TGTGCCAGCAGCTTAGGGGGCGTTTACAATGAGCAGTTCTTC.

This clone came up a few times. J is TRBJ2-5 and V is TRBV2; 7 bases line up with TRBD2. CDR3 length: 15 residues. Germline V gene lookup returns CDR1 SNHLY and CDR2 FYNNEI. V shed 5 bases and J 5 bases; nucleotides not matched to a gene: 11. The CDR3 is CASSRLALEWETQYF. The DNA for the CDR3 is TGTGCCAGCAGTAGACTAGCTTTGGAATGGGAGACCCAGTACTTC.

The chain recombines TRBV28 with TRBJ2-4; a possible D gene is TRBD1 (6 bases). This CDR3 comprises 17 residues. CDR1 is MDHEN, CDR2 SYDVKM, per germline. The V gene lost 1 base and the J gene lost 0 bases, with 13 bases spanning the gap. As DNA, the CDR3 is TGTGCCAGCAGTTTATCATCAGGGGTCCTAGCCAAAAACATTCAGTACTTC. Protein sequence: CASSLSSGVLAKNIQYF. The variable domain in full, with the rest retrieved from reference TRBV28 and TRBJ2-4, is DVKVTQSSRYLVKRTGEKVFLECVQDMDHENMFWYRQDPGLGLRLIYFSYDVKMKEKGDIPEGYSVSREKKERFSLILESASTNQTSMYLCASSLSSGVLAKNIQYFGAGTRLSVL.

This clone has a handful of counts. CDR3 bases: TGCGCCAGCAGCCCCTGGGGGGTAGAGTCGCAGTATTTT. Amino acid sequence: CASSPWGVESQYF. The chain carries TRBV4-1 and TRBJ2-3, with a possible D match to TRBD2 (6 bases). The V and J ends lost 4 bases and 10 bases respectively, with 15 bases between them. CDR1 MGHRA and CDR2 YSYEKL come from the germline V gene. CDR3 length: 13 residues.

This chain joins TRBV2 and TRBJ2-2; D gene ambiguous. The CDR3 runs 11 residues. The V end lost 2 bases, the J end lost 5 bases, and 0 bases lay between the germline ends. Germline lookup yields CDR1 SNHLY and CDR2 FYNNEI. The CDR3 spells CASSETGELFF. The CDR3 DNA follows: TGTGCCAGCAGTGAAACCGGGGAGCTGTTTTTT.

This rearrangement joins TRBV29-1 to TRBJ2-1; D is unclear. Trimming pared 3 bases from V and 7 bases from J, leaving 13 bases between. This CDR3 is 13 amino acids long. Germline CDR1 reads SQVTM; CDR2 reads ANQGSEA. In nucleotides, the CDR3 is TGCAGCGTTGACGCTAATGGGGTTAATGAGCAGTTCTTC. It specifies CSVDANGVNEQFF.

This clone was counted between two and nine times. This chain uses TRBV7-6 with TRBJ2-5; 14 nucleotides agree with TRBD2. The CDR3 has 16 residues. Germline V gives CDR1 SGHVS, CDR2 FNYEAQ. Trimming cost V 5 bases and J 1 base; bases outside gene matches: 3. CDR3 amino acids: CASSQGLAGVQETQYF. The CDR3 DNA follows: TGTGCCAGCAGCCAGGGACTAGCGGGAGTCCAAGAGACCCAGTACTTC.

The chain employs TRBV11-2 and TRBJ2-1; D is ambiguous. V lost 5 bases and J lost 8, with 16 bases in between. This CDR3 region has 14 residues. The germline gives CDR1 SGHAT, CDR2 FQNNGV. The CDR3 DNA reads as TGTGCCAGCAGCCCATTCTTCAGTAGGGATGAGCAGTTCTTC. It codes for CASSPFFSRDEQFF.

V is TRBV9 and J is TRBJ2-3; 7 bases agree with TRBD2. CDR3 length equals 16 residues. V trimming: 2 bases; J trimming: 4 bases; junction bases outside the gene matches: 10. Germline V lookup: CDR1 SGDLS, CDR2 YYNGEE. CDR3 in DNA: TGTGCCAGCAGCGTCCTCCCGGGCGGGAGTGCAGATACGCAGTATTTT. This gives the protein CASSVLPGGSADTQYF.

This clone was found a few times. CDR3: CARHLRDPPYNEQFF. The CDR3 DNA reads as TGCGCCCGCCATCTCCGGGACCCACCCTACAATGAGCAGTTCTTC. This chain joins TRBV5-1 and TRBJ2-1, with D perhaps assigned TRBD1 or TRBD2 (5 bases each). Germline V gives CDR1 SGHRS, CDR2 YFSETQ. The CDR3 spans 15 residues. Between the trimmed V and J ends, which lost 10 bases and 2 bases, there was a span of 19 bases.

This chain links TRBV7-2 with TRBJ2-3, with D possibly matching TRBD2 (6 bases). The CDR3 loop spans 16 amino acids. Looked up from germline, CDR1 is SGHTA and CDR2 is FQGNSA. Trimming left V 5 bases short and J 2 bases short, with 17 bases between. The DNA of the CDR3 is TGTGCCAGCAGCCGTTCTTATGGCGGGGTCACAGATACGCAGTATTTT. Translating gives CASSRSYGGVTDTQYF.

The rearrangement joins TRBV14 to TRBJ1-4, with D maybe TRBD1 (6 bases). Trimming stripped 1 base from V and 8 bases from J, with 17 bases between. The CDR3 extends over 16 amino acids. The germline V gene has CDR1 SGHDN and CDR2 FVKESK. CDR3 nucleotides: TGTGCCAGCAGCCAAGGACAGGCCGCGCTGAGCGAAAAACTGTTTTTT. Translated: CASSQGQAALSEKLFF.